These 30 T cell receptor beta chains were all obtained from the same sample, sequenced in a study of blood T cell repertoires in COVID-19. The method was immunoSEQ multiplex PCR; TCRdb's version includes in-frame clones alone and lacks a portion of them. The sample includes about 200,000 clones, around 85% of them seen just once. Source material: peripheral blood. The receptors stem from a woman in her 70s with COVID-19, enrolled during active disease.

The rearrangement uses TRBV5-4 and TRBJ2-3; TRBD1 aligns across 7 bases. Trimming took 1 base from V and 3 from J; bases not matched to a gene: 5. CDR3 length: 15 residues. CDR1 is SGHNT, CDR2 YYREEE, per germline (reference sequence). The CDR3 DNA reads TGTGCCAGCAGCTTGACAGGGGTTGTAACAGATACGCAGTATTTT. It encodes CASSLTGVVTDTQYF.

The chain recombines TRBV5-1 with TRBJ2-6; D is possibly TRBD1 (6 bases). Trimming removed 4 bases at V and 1 base at J, with 9 bases between. CDR1 SGHRS and CDR2 YFSETQ come from the germline V gene. CDR3 size: 15 residues. CDR3 sequence (DNA): TGCGCCAGCAGCAAAGGACAGTCTGGGGCCAACGTCCTGACTTTC. Residues: CASSKGQSGANVLTF.

The chain employs TRBV18 and TRBJ1-3; no clear D. V shed 3 bases and J shed 2 bases, with 11 bases lying between them. This CDR3 is built from 15 residues. CDR1 is KGHSH and CDR2 is LQKENI in the germline V gene. Here the CDR3 DNA reads TGTGCCAGCTCACCGCGCGGAGCCCCTGGAAACACCATATATTTT. Its protein is CASSPRGAPGNTIYF.

Only one count was recorded for this clone. The J gene is TRBJ1-6, the V gene TRBV5-6; 10 bases map to TRBD1. CDR3 length: 14 amino acids. Germline loops: CDR1 SGHDT, CDR2 YYEEEE. V trimming: 1 base; J trimming: 9 bases; junction bases outside the gene matches: 1. For the CDR3, the DNA is TGTGCCAGCAGCTTGCGGGACAGGGGTTCACCCCTCCACTTT. Protein product: CASSLRDRGSPLHF.

This clone came up many times. The rearrangement uses TRBV19 and TRBJ2-7; 10 bases are shared with TRBD1. CDR1 and CDR2 from the germline V gene are LNHDA and SQIVND (reference sequence). The CDR3 contains 16 residues. The trim removed 4 bases at V and 5 bases at J, leaving 11 bases unmatched. This CDR3 reads CASSKSRDRGVHEQYF. CDR3 sequence (DNA): TGTGCCAGTAGTAAAAGCCGGGACAGGGGAGTCCACGAGCAGTACTTC. The variable domain in full, completed from reference TRBV19 and TRBJ2-7, reads DGGITQSPKYLFRKEGQNVTLSCEQNLNHDAMYWYRQDPGQGLRLIYYSQIVNDFQKGDIAEGYSVSREKKESFPLTVTSAQKNPTAFYLCASSKSRDRGVHEQYFGPGTRLTVT.

The J gene is TRBJ1-1, the V gene TRBV9; D gene ambiguous. The CDR3 length is 14 residues. Looked up from germline, CDR1 is SGDLS and CDR2 is YYNGEE. V was clipped by 0 bases and J by 1 base, with 7 bases between them. The CDR3 reads CASSVEPRNTEAFF. Here the CDR3 DNA reads TGTGCCAGCAGCGTAGAGCCCCGGAACACTGAAGCTTTCTTT. The full variable domain, its missing parts supplied by reference TRBV9 and TRBJ1-1, is DSGVTQTPKHLITATGQRVTLRCSPRSGDLSVYWYQQSLDQGLQFLIQYYNGEERAKGNILERFSAQQFPDLHSELNLSSLELGDSALYFCASSVEPRNTEAFFGQGTRLTVV.

V usage is TRBV11-1 and J usage is TRBJ1-2, with 7 nucleotides matching TRBD1. The ends lost 5 bases at V and 5 bases at J; junction bases unmatched: 5. Germline CDR1 and CDR2: SGHAT and FQDESV (reference sequence). This CDR3 has 13 amino acids. The chain's CDR3 is CASSPGQLYGYTF. For the CDR3, the DNA is TGTGCCAGCAGCCCGGGACAGCTTTATGGCTACACCTTC. The entire variable domain, with the rest obtained from reference TRBV11-1 and TRBJ1-2, is as follows: EAEVAQSPRYKITEKSQAVAFWCDPISGHATLYWYRQILGQGPELLVQFQDESVVDDSQLPKDRFSAERLKGVDSTLKIQPAELGDSAMYLCASSPGQLYGYTFGSGTRLTVV.

Only a few counts were recorded for this clone. This sequence joins TRBV5-4 and TRBJ2-1; 8 positions agree with TRBD2. This CDR3 comprises 13 residues. V lost 2 bases and J lost 9; bases outside the gene matches: 4. Germline V gene sequence: CDR1 SGHNT, CDR2 YYREEE (reference sequence). The CDR3 reads CASSFGLAAEQFF. DNA for the CDR3: TGTGCCAGCAGCTTCGGACTAGCAGCTGAGCAGTTCTTC.

This chain connects TRBV7-6 to TRBJ2-5; D gene uncertain. Trimming left V 4 bases short and J 4 bases short, with 16 bases between. This CDR3 is 15 amino acids long. The V gene's germline CDR1 is SGHVS and CDR2 FNYEAQ. Here the CDR3 DNA reads TGTGCCAGCAGCTACTTGGCAGGCGTAGGAGAGACCCAGTACTTC. The encoded protein is CASSYLAGVGETQYF.

The chain links TRBV3-1 (or the pseudogene TRBV3-2) to TRBJ1-1, with D perhaps matching TRBD1 (5 bases). The CDR3 has 14 amino acids. The germline V and J ends were trimmed by 0 bases and 4 bases, with 9 bases remaining between them. The germline CDR1 and CDR2 sequences are LGHDT and YNNKEL (reference sequence). CDR3 protein: CASSQEWGGTEAFF. The CDR3 DNA reads as TGTGCCAGCAGCCAAGAGTGGGGGGGCACTGAAGCTTTCTTT.

The V call is TRBV7-2, the J call TRBJ2-7; perhaps TRBD2 as D (5 bases). Trimming pared 5 bases from V and 0 bases from J, leaving 11 bases between. Germline V CDR1 and CDR2: SGHTA, FQGNSA. The CDR3 contains 14 residues. In nucleotides, the CDR3 is TGTGCCAGCAGCCTAGTCGGGGACTCCTACGAGCAGTACTTC. Protein: CASSLVGDSYEQYF.

V and J are TRBV4-3 and TRBJ1-2; possible D gene TRBD1, 6 bases. From germline, CDR1 is LGHNA and CDR2 YSLEER. This CDR3 region has 15 residues. Trimming took off 1 base at V and 1 base at J, with 10 bases between the two ends. The CDR3 reads CASSQGQGHNYGYTF. In DNA form, the CDR3 reads TGCGCCAGCAGCCAAGGTCAGGGACATAACTATGGCTACACCTTC.

The chain combines TRBV19 with TRBJ1-1, with TRBD1 matching over 10 bases. V trimming: 1 base; J trimming: 3 bases; junction bases outside the gene matches: 5. Per germline, CDR1 LNHDA and CDR2 SQIVND (reference sequence). The CDR3 length is 16 residues. The chain's CDR3 is CASSIAPGTGDTEAFF. The CDR3 DNA reads TGTGCCAGTAGTATAGCCCCCGGGACAGGGGACACTGAAGCTTTCTTT. The variable domain in full, completed from reference TRBV19 and TRBJ1-1, reads DGGITQSPKYLFRKEGQNVTLSCEQNLNHDAMYWYRQDPGQGLRLIYYSQIVNDFQKGDIAEGYSVSREKKESFPLTVTSAQKNPTAFYLCASSIAPGTGDTEAFFGQGTRLTVV.

The chain uses TRBV25-1 and TRBJ1-6; D is perhaps TRBD1 (6 bases). The CDR3 has 14 amino acids. V dropped 5 bases and J dropped 5 bases, with 10 bases sitting between them. Germline V gene sequence: CDR1 MGHDK, CDR2 SYGVNS. The CDR3 region is CASSSGQNNSPLHF. In DNA form, the CDR3 reads TGTGCCAGCAGTTCCGGACAGAATAATTCACCCCTCCACTTT.

This chain uses TRBV12-3 or TRBV12-4 with TRBJ1-5, with 7 positions matching TRBD1. J lost 7 bases, V lost 5 bases, and 5 bases had no gene match. The CDR3 covers 13 residues. The CDR3 region is CASSKQGTQPQHF. CDR3 in DNA: TGTGCCAGCAGTAAACAGGGGACACAGCCCCAGCATTTT.

The chain links TRBV24-1 to TRBJ2-1, with 8 bases matching TRBD1. V was pared by 5 bases and J by 7 bases, with 12 bases of the junction left unmatched. CDR1 and CDR2 from the germline V gene are KGHDR and SFDVKD. The CDR3 consists of 16 residues. CDR3 loop: CATSGTQGDFLNEQFF. The CDR3 DNA reads as TGTGCCACCAGTGGAACACAGGGGGATTTTCTGAATGAGCAGTTCTTC.

This rearrangement joins TRBV11-3 to TRBJ1-1, with a weak D call TRBD1 (6 bases). The germline V gene has CDR1 SGHNT and CDR2 YENEEA. The CDR3 sequence is 14 residues long. Trimming cost V 5 bases and J 4 bases, with 14 bases left between them. CDR3 loop: CASSLTGRLTEAFF. CDR3 coding DNA: TGTGCCAGCAGCCTAACAGGGAGACTCACTGAAGCTTTCTTT.

CDR3 region: CASSPGTGGLSYTF. The CDR3 bases are TGTGCCAGCAGCCCCGGGACAGGGGGCCTGAGCTACACCTTC. This chain joins TRBV7-8 and TRBJ1-2; 12 bases match TRBD1. This CDR3 is 14 amino acids long. CDR1 is SGHVS and CDR2 is FQNEAQ in the germline V gene. V lost 5 bases and J lost 9; bases outside the gene matches: 7.

Only a few counts were recorded for this clone. The chain combines TRBV18 with TRBJ1-1, with TRBD1 as a possible D gene (5 bases). Germline-derived CDR1 and CDR2 are KGHSH and LQKENI. V lost 5 bases to trimming and J lost 5 bases, with 12 bases between them. The CDR3 is 13 residues long. In nucleotides, the CDR3 is TGTGCCAGCTCAAGGGGAGGATCGACTGAAGCTTTCTTT. This encodes CASSRGGSTEAFF.

This chain uses TRBV4-1 with TRBJ2-1; 7 bases are a match to TRBD2. The trim removed 1 base at V and 5 bases at J, leaving 11 bases unmatched. Per the germline V gene, CDR1 is MGHRA and CDR2 is YSYEKL. The CDR3 is 17 amino acids. The CDR3 is CASSQGLAAAPNNEQFF. In nucleotides, the CDR3 is TGCGCCAGCAGCCAAGGGCTAGCGGCGGCCCCGAACAATGAGCAGTTCTTC.

V and J are TRBV19 and TRBJ2-6; 8 nucleotides agree with TRBD1. Germline CDR1 reads LNHDA; CDR2 reads SQIVND (reference sequence). V was pared by 10 bases and J by 0 bases, with 8 bases of the junction left unmatched. This CDR3 region has 16 residues. CDR3 loop: CAIRGQGTSGANVLTF. The CDR3 nucleotides are TGTGCCATTCGAGGACAGGGAACCTCTGGGGCCAACGTCCTGACTTTC.

The chain joins TRBV9 to TRBJ1-1; no definite D call. This CDR3 is built from 14 residues. V lost 3 bases and J lost 0, with 9 bases in between. Germline CDR1 reads SGDLS; CDR2 reads YYNGEE. CDR3 sequence reads: CASSAQPMNTEAFF. The DNA of the CDR3 is TGTGCCAGCAGCGCACAGCCTATGAACACTGAAGCTTTCTTT.

The V gene is TRBV29-1, the J gene TRBJ2-7; perhaps TRBD2 as D (5 bases). Germline-derived CDR1 and CDR2 are SQVTM and ANQGSEA. The CDR3 loop spans 14 amino acids. Trimming removed 7 bases from V and 2 bases from J, with 18 bases in between. CDR3 loop: CSAKEASAAYEQYF. The CDR3 DNA reads TGCAGCGCCAAGGAGGCTTCAGCCGCCTACGAGCAGTACTTC.

The J gene is TRBJ1-6, the V gene TRBV9; TRBD1 might be the D (6 bases). The CDR3 sequence is 13 residues long. CDR1 and CDR2 (germline): SGDLS, YYNGEE. Trimming stripped 8 bases from V and 6 bases from J, with 12 bases between. CDR3 sequence: CASGRGGNSPLHF. DNA for the CDR3: TGTGCCAGTGGAAGGGGGGGTAATTCACCCCTCCACTTT.

This sequence joins TRBV6-5 and TRBJ1-1; D might be TRBD1 (5 bases). Germline V gene data show CDR1 as MNHEY and CDR2 as SVGAGI. The CDR3 totals 16 residues. Trimming shortened V by 4 bases and J by 1 base, and 16 bases separated the two germline ends. For the CDR3, the DNA is TGTGCCAGCAGTTCCCCCCTAGGGGCCCCGAACACTGAAGCTTTCTTT. Translation gives CASSSPLGAPNTEAFF.

The V call is TRBV25-1, the J call TRBJ2-7; TRBD2 is a possible D gene (6 bases). Trimming left V 6 bases short and J 1 base short, with 13 bases between. The germline CDR1 and CDR2 sequences are MGHDK and SYGVNS. This CDR3 is 14 amino acids long. Here the CDR3 reads CASRASGWSYEQYF. Written as DNA, the CDR3 is TGTGCCAGCAGGGCGAGCGGGTGGTCCTACGAGCAGTACTTC.

V is TRBV4-2 and J is TRBJ1-6, with unresolved D. Trimming took off 1 base at V and 2 bases at J, with 15 bases between the two ends. This CDR3 comprises 18 residues. CDR1 is LGHNA, CDR2 YNFKEQ, per germline. This CDR3 reads CASSQGFAGGTYNSPLHF. The CDR3 DNA reads TGTGCCAGCAGCCAAGGGTTCGCAGGCGGGACCTATAATTCACCCCTCCACTTT.

CDR3 nucleotide sequence: TGCGCCAGCAGCTTGGATGATAGCTCCTATAATTCACCCCTCCACTTT. This codes for CASSLDDSSYNSPLHF. The chain combines TRBV5-1 with TRBJ1-6; D call uncertain. CDR1 and CDR2 from the germline V gene are SGHRS and YFSETQ. Trimming removed 0 bases at V and 0 bases at J, with 7 bases between. The length of the CDR3 is 16 residues. Full variable domain (outside the CDR3, taken from reference TRBV5-1 and TRBJ1-6): KAGVTQTPRYLIKTRGQQVTLSCSPISGHRSVSWYQQTPGQGLQFLFEYFSETQRNKGNFPGRFSGRQFSNSRSEMNVSTLELGDSALYLCASSLDDSSYNSPLHFGNGTRLTVT.

In this sample, this clone turned up a few times. The V gene is TRBV19, the J gene TRBJ1-2, with 8 bases identical to TRBD1. CDR1 and CDR2 from the germline V gene are LNHDA and SQIVND (reference sequence). This CDR3 is 16 amino acids long. V shed 3 bases, J shed 0 bases, and the junction held 6 bases outside the gene matches. CDR3 DNA sequence: TGTGCCAGTAGTATCGGGGGACAGGACACTAACTATGGCTACACCTTC. It codes for CASSIGGQDTNYGYTF.

V is TRBV10-3 and J is TRBJ2-6, with D possibly being TRBD2 (5 bases). V lost 2 bases and J lost 2, with 19 bases in between. The germline V gene encodes CDR1 ENHRY and CDR2 SYGVKD. The CDR3 runs to 19 residues. CDR3 residues: CAISEPGVPVRAGANVLTF. The CDR3 DNA reads as TGTGCCATCAGTGAGCCCGGGGTCCCTGTTCGGGCTGGGGCCAACGTCCTGACTTTC.